This T cell receptor (beta chain) was captured in a study of cytomegalovirus exposure and HLA in healthy donors. About this clone: As yet, its antigen is unknown.

Study-wide results and limits: Because they were indistinguishable, some V segments, including TRBV6-2 and TRBV6-3, were excluded.

V lost 2 bases and J lost 3, with 19 bases in between. This CDR3 has 17 residues. In germline, CDR1 is KGHSH, CDR2 LQKENI. The PCR was carried out with 60 Vbeta primers and 13 Jbeta primers. Profiled with immunoSEQ multiplex PCR; TCRdb holds only in-frame clones, not every one. The sample lists about 130,000 clones; roughly 80% were seen once. The gene calls are TRBV18 and TRBJ1-2; the D gene is possibly TRBD1 (5 bases). This TCR was recovered from a boy aged 5 to 17 in good health and CMV-seronegative. The sample was PBMCs. The chain's CDR3 is CASSPGLEGAHYYGYTF. The CDR3 DNA reads as TGTGCCAGCTCACCAGGGCTCGAAGGGGCCCATTACTATGGCTACACCTTC.